Given below is one T cell receptor beta chain in context. This entry is derived from a study of blood T cells in healthy people across ages. The authors ran a second PCR of roughly 6 to 12 cycles using a sample-barcoded 5' primer and a J-beta primer mix. TCRdb re-called the 5' RACE reads with MiXCR, one entry per CDR3 protein. The sample holds about 1,800,000 distinct CDR3 sequences, about 28% seen once. This CDR3 is 13 amino acids long. Germline assignment: CDR1 SQVTM and CDR2 ANQGSEA. Trimming cost V 7 bases and J 2 bases, with 14 bases left between them. V usage is TRBV29-1 and J usage is TRBJ1-1, with D uncertain. The sequenced sample was blood. The sequence derives from a woman under 40 in good health. The DNA for the CDR3 is TGCAGCGCCCGGGCGCAGTCAAACACTGAAGCTTTCTTT. It translates to CSARAQSNTEAFF. Filled out from reference TRBV29-1 and TRBJ1-1, the complete variable domain reads SAVISQKPSRDICQRGTSLTIQCQVDSQVTMMFWYRQQPGQSLTLIATANQGSEATYESGFVIDKFPISRPNLTFSTLTVSNMSPEDSSIYLCSARAQSNTEAFFGQGTRLTVV.